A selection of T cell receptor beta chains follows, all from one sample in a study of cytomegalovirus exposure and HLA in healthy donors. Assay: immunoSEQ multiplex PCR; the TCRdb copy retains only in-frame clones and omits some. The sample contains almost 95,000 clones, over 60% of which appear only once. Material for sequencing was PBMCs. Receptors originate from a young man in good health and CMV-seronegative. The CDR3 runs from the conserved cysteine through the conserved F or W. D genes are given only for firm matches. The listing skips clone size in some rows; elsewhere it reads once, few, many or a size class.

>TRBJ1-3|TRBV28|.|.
TGTGCCAGCATCCGAGGCTCTGGAAACACCATATATTTT
CASIRGSGNTIYF
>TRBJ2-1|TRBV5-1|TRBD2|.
TGCGCCAGCAGCTTGGTACCGGGGGGGTTTAATGAGCAGTTCTTC
CASSLVPGGFNEQFF
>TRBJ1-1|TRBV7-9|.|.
TGTGCCAGCAGCTTAACGGGTAAAATCACTGAAGCTTTCTTT
CASSLTGKITEAFF
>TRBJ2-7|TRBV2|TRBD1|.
TGTGCCAGCAGTTGGGGACAGTCCTACGAGCAGTACTTC
CASSWGQSYEQYF
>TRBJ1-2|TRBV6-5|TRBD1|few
TGTGCCAGCAGCCGGACAGGCGGGGGCTACACCTTC
CASSRTGGGYTF
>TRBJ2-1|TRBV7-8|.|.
TGTGCCAGCAGCACTCCCGGGACTTACAATGAGCAGTTCTTC
CASSTPGTYNEQFF
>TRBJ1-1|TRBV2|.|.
TGTGCCAGCATAAGGACAATGAACACTGAAGCTTTCTTT
CASIRTMNTEAFF
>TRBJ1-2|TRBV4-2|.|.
TGTGCCAGCAGCCACGCACGAGGAAGAGCTAACTATGGCTACACCTTC
CASSHARGRANYGYTF
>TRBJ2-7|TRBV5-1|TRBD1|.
TGCGCCAGCAGCGAACAGGGGTTCTCCTACGAGCAGTACTTC
CASSEQGFSYEQYF
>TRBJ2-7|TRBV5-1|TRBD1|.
TGCGCCAGCAGCCTACTACAGGGGTCGATTGACGAGCAGTACTTC
CASSLLQGSIDEQYF
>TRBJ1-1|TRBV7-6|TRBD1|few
TGTGCCAGCAGCCCGGACAGGGAGGGACCTGAAGCTTTCTTT
CASSPDREGPEAFF
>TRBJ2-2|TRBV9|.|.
TGTGCCAGCAGCCCTCATAGCGGGGAGCTGTTTTTT
CASSPHSGELFF
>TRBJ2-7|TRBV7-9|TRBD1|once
TGTGCCAGCAGCGCCCGGGACAGGGGGCTTCCCTACGAGCAGTACTTC
CASSARDRGLPYEQYF
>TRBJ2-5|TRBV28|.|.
TGTGCCAGCGGTAAATCAGGGGTTTTGGGAGAGACCCAGTACTTC
CASGKSGVLGETQYF